Listed here are 12 T cell receptor beta chains from one sample, sequenced in a study of beta chain features in type 1 diabetes. The study, taken as a whole, reports: Shorter TCRB CDR3s, moderately but significantly so, were found in Type 1 diabetes patients in all four CD4+ subsets.

Antigen specificity for these receptors is unknown. Expressed TCRB transcripts got sequenced, as all isolated RNA was reverse transcribed. TCRdb's table, derived via immunoSEQ multiplex PCR, lists solely in-frame clones and lacks some. This sample yields around 600,000 clones, of which around 12% are seen a single time; 0.095% to 0.15% belongs to the top ten. The sequencing input was naive CD4+ T cells from blood. The receptors were gathered from a man aged 25-45 years with type 1 diabetes.

This clone has more than one count but fewer than ten. The chain combines TRBV30 with TRBJ1-4; TRBD1 agrees at 7 bases. The trim removed 4 bases at V and 8 bases at J, leaving 7 bases unmatched. The CDR3 contains 13 residues. CDR1 GTSNPN and CDR2 SVGIG come from the germline V gene (reference sequence). CDR3 in amino acids: CAWTRTGEEKLFF. The CDR3 DNA is TGTGCCTGGACCAGGACAGGAGAAGAAAAACTGTTTTTT.

This clone was observed a handful of times. CDR3 residues: CASSHDSYEQYF. The DNA of the CDR3 is TGTGCCAGCAGCCATGACAGCTACGAGCAGTACTTC. The V gene is TRBV7-2, the J gene TRBJ2-7, with a tentative D call TRBD1 (5 bases). CDR1 is SGHTA, CDR2 FQGNSA, per germline. Trimming cost V 5 bases and J 3 bases, with 8 bases left between them. This CDR3 contains 12 residues.

The J gene is TRBJ2-3, the V gene TRBV14; 8 bases line up with TRBD2. This CDR3 has 17 residues. Germline CDR1 and CDR2: SGHDN and FVKESK. J was trimmed by 0 bases and V by 5 bases; bases with no gene match: 10. CDR3 bases: TGTGCCAGCAGCGCCATTCAGCGGGGGTTTAGCACAGATACGCAGTATTTT. This codes for CASSAIQRGFSTDTQYF.

This chain joins TRBV10-3 and TRBJ1-2, with TRBD1 matching over 7 bases. V shed 10 bases and J 1 base; nucleotides not matched to a gene: 3. Germline CDR1 reads ENHRY; CDR2 reads SYGVKD. The CDR3 spans 12 residues. As DNA, the CDR3 is TGTGCCACCGGGACAGATAACTATGGCTACACCTTC. This translates into CATGTDNYGYTF.

A few counts support this clone. The V and J genes are TRBV14 and TRBJ2-2, with TRBD1 matching over 8 bases. The CDR3 runs to 15 residues. The V gene end was trimmed by 3 bases and the J gene end by 5 bases; junction bases not matched to a gene: 5. Germline loops: CDR1 SGHDN, CDR2 FVKESK. CDR3 bases: TGTGCCAGCAGCCAGAGGACAGGGCCAACCGGGGAGCTGTTTTTT. Protein: CASSQRTGPTGELFF.

This clone was counted a few times. This sequence joins TRBV28 and TRBJ2-2, with 10 bases aligning to TRBD1. The V gene's germline CDR1 is MDHEN and CDR2 SYDVKM. The CDR3 length is 15 residues. The ends lost 6 bases at V and 2 bases at J; junction bases unmatched: 3. In DNA form, the CDR3 reads TGTGCCAGCAGGAGGACAGGGGGAAACACCGGGGAGCTGTTTTTT. Its protein product is CASRRTGGNTGELFF.

The table lists this clone with a few counts. CDR3 amino acids: CASTSRRLGRDGYTF. The CDR3 nucleotides are TGCGCCAGCACTTCCCGCCGGTTGGGGAGAGATGGCTACACCTTC. This sequence joins TRBV4-3 and TRBJ1-2; D uncertain. CDR1 and CDR2 (germline): LGHNA, YSLEER. CDR3 size: 15 residues. Trimming shortened V by 7 bases and J by 6 bases, and 21 bases separated the two germline ends.

The V and J genes are TRBV4-1 and TRBJ2-2; D remains unclear. The germline CDR1 and CDR2 sequences are MGHRA and YSYEKL. The V end lost 0 bases, the J end lost 7 bases, and 6 bases lay between the germline ends. The CDR3 spans 13 residues. The CDR3 coding sequence is TGCGCCAGCAGCCAAGATCGGGTCGGGGAGCTGTTTTTT. Amino acid sequence: CASSQDRVGELFF.

This clone was seen more than once but under ten times. The rearrangement uses TRBV4-3 and TRBJ2-7; either TRBD1 or TRBD2 may fit D (5 bases each). The germline V and J ends were trimmed by 0 bases and 3 bases, with 12 bases remaining between them. CDR1 LGHNA and CDR2 YSLEER come from the germline V gene. CDR3 length: 15 amino acids. The CDR3 region has the DNA TGCGCCAGCAGCCAAGATGTGTCAGGGAGCTACGAGCAGTACTTC. It specifies CASSQDVSGSYEQYF.

The chain recombines TRBV9 with TRBJ2-1; unclear D gene. This CDR3 is built from 13 residues. Trimming cost V 0 bases and J 7 bases, with 8 bases left between them. Germline V gene sequence: CDR1 SGDLS, CDR2 YYNGEE. The CDR3 loop is CASSVEPSNEQFF. The CDR3 DNA reads TGTGCCAGCAGCGTAGAACCCTCAAATGAGCAGTTCTTC. The complete variable domain, with remaining parts taken from reference TRBV9 and TRBJ2-1, reads DSGVTQTPKHLITATGQRVTLRCSPRSGDLSVYWYQQSLDQGLQFLIQYYNGEERAKGNILERFSAQQFPDLHSELNLSSLELGDSALYFCASSVEPSNEQFFGPGTRLTVL.

This clone showed up just a few times. V is TRBV9 and J is TRBJ2-3; possible D gene TRBD1, 5 bases. The germline gives CDR1 SGDLS, CDR2 YYNGEE. Deletions cut 4 bases from V and 5 bases from J, with 11 bases between. CDR3 length equals 13 residues. CDR3 DNA: TGTGCCAGCAGCTCCCCAAGGGGAGATACGCAGTATTTT. The encoded protein is CASSSPRGDTQYF.

This clone was seen only a few times. The germline gene is not matched at one end of the junction; a read error may be the cause. V gene TRBV5-6 combines with J gene TRBJ1-5; TRBD1 matches 10 bases. This CDR3 region has 11 residues. Germline CDR1 is SGHDT and CDR2 is YYEEEE. Here the CDR3 reads CASSPGQGVCF. The CDR3 coding sequence is TGTGCCAGCAGCCCAGGACAGGGGGTTTGTTTT.